This T cell receptor (beta chain) was identified in a study of T-cell reconstitution after alpha-beta-depleted transplantation in children. This CDR3 is built from 17 residues. Trimming at V came to 10 bases and at J to 4 bases, leaving 13 bases not matched to a gene. Unique molecular identifiers tagged the TCRbeta library. MiXCR was run by TCRdb on the PCR reads, yielding one entry per CDR3 protein. This table has nearly 400,000 distinct CDR3 sequences, around 20% appearing once. This clonotype was seen more than once but under ten times. The rearrangement joins TRBV12-3 or TRBV12-4 to TRBJ2-2, with 12 bases matching TRBD2. Sample: PBMCs from the stem cell graft donor, taken from the stem cell graft. The sequence was obtained from a human donor who donated a stem cell graft to a child with acute myeloid leukemia. This CDR3 is CANTGGSLAGGTGELFF. As DNA, the CDR3 is TGTGCCAATACAGGGGGATCACTAGCGGGAGGCACCGGGGAGCTGTTTTTT.